The T cell receptor beta chain under discussion was sequenced for a study of Graves' ophthalmopathy and Graves' hyperthyroidism (dated by TCRdb to between 2018 and 2020). Regarding the complete study: Peripheral blood was collected before any treatment was given, at the time of initial diagnosis. In total, 120 to 150 blood samples were TCR-sequenced: 40 to 45 ophthalmopathy, some 75 hyperthyroidism and approximately 17 hyperthyroidism-to-ophthalmopathy patients. The study used signatures of the TCR beta repertoire to tell Graves' ophthalmopathy apart from Graves' hyperthyroidism and to predict which patients would progress to ophthalmopathy. To explore V-J signatures distinguishing ophthalmopathy from hyperthyroidism, a discovery set of more than 95 patients (roughly 45 ophthalmopathy, 57 stable hyperthyroidism) was enrolled. For independent validation, a separate cohort was made up of approximately 19 hyperthyroidism patients plus 17 patients who later progressed from hyperthyroidism to ophthalmopathy. Following sampling, methimazole starting at 30 mg daily was administered to hyperthyroidism patients, and high-dose intravenous methylprednisolone was administered to ophthalmopathy patients. In over 5 hyperthyroidism patients, the T-cell repertoire of thyroid tissue was compared with the T-cell repertoire of blood. For training and testing, the 80 to 100 patients in the discovery cohort were randomly divided in a 7:3 ratio. The study at large found these results: Among expanded thyroid clonotypes with frequency above 0.001, most also showed up in blood, which suggests that blood repertoires may reflect the thyroid immune response. Ophthalmopathy was separated from stable hyperthyroidism by the 13-signature model with just under 90% sensitivity and less than 82% specificity in cross-validation and with 80%/75% in the test set. In validation, the model predicted ophthalmopathy progression with 70.59% sensitivity and roughly 72% specificity; approximately 12 predicted patients were CT-confirmed with GO in a median of around 6 months. Sample size was not predetermined statistically, and investigators were not blinded to group allocation.

For repertoire sequencing, the TCR beta CDR3 regions were amplified from RNA transcripts. HTBI primers and the Qiagen OneStep RT-PCR kit were used in a first-round RT-PCR, which was followed by a second-round multiplex PCR, size selection and purification. Sequencing of the libraries was carried out on an Illumina HiSeq2000 in paired-end mode with 100 bp reads. Per the authors' processing: SOAPnuke was used for read processing, and reads with adapters, uncalled bases, a mean Phred below 15, or no exact constant-primer or identifier match were discarded. High-quality paired reads were merged with COPE v1.2.5. Unique nucleotide sequences were defined as clonotypes and aligned to IMGT TRB V, D and J references using MiTCR v1.1. The analysis was limited to V-J combinations with a frequency above 0.0001, which together covered 99.2% of repertoires. A TCR clonal expansion and chaos score per V-J combination was defined as the ratio of F50 clonal expansion to chaos observed in the TCRdist matrix. Welch's t-statistics and random forest were used to reduce the features to about twelve V-J combinations, which were then used as input to a naive Bayes classifier. The similarity between thyroid and blood repertoires was quantified using the Morisita-Horn index. TCRdb reanalyzed the raw reads on its own, using fastp at Q25 for trimming and MiXCR for clone calling, and kept in-frame beta chains. Merged by CDR3 protein, the rows form single entries marked with the most common genes and DNA. The V and J calls shown here were made by TCRdb, not taken from the authors' results. The sample records about 480,000 distinct CDR3 sequences, approximately 15% of which are singletons. Over 8% of the sample goes to the ten largest clones.

Worth noting for this clonotype: The antigen it binds to is not known. Nothing much larger sits one base from this clone, and base qualities are not available.

Ophthalmopathy patients were characterized by moderately to severely active disease, a Clinical Activity Score of at least 3, a NOSPECS grade of at least 4, and a disease duration under 3 months. Patients were excluded if they had other autoimmune diseases, uncontrolled infections, pregnancy or lactation. Diagnosis was based on clinical symptoms, serum thyroxine, TRAb, thyroid ultrasound and orbital computed tomography. Using Ficoll-Paque density gradient centrifugation, PBMCs were isolated from about 10 ml of fresh peripheral blood. Total RNA was extracted using Trizol reagent, and RNA quality was checked on an Agilent 2100 Bioanalyzer. Trimmed from V: 2 bases; trimmed from J: 5 bases; junction bases lacking a gene match: 11. The germline V gene (reference sequence) yields GTSNPN for CDR1 and SVGIG for CDR2. Taken from cysteine to phenylalanine, the CDR3 has 16 residues. Only the CDR3 portion is preserved as DNA: 48 bases, with reading frame beginning at the first base.

This sequence uses TRBV30 and TRBJ2-5, with TRBD2 matching 10 junction bases. The TCR comes from a woman aged 30 to 39 with Graves' ophthalmopathy. Donor details come from another sample of the same person, matched by shared clones. The sample taken for sequencing was blood. The base sequence is TGTGCCTGGAGTCCCCCTAGCGGGGGCAGGGGGGAGACCCAGTACTTC. It specifies CAWSPPSGGRGETQYF.